A single T cell receptor beta chain is shown here with its context. Its antigen remains unknown. Sequencing used immunoSEQ multiplex PCR; TCRdb keeps in-frame clones, though not all of them. The sample lists some 170,000 clones, more than 90% seen once, with about 2.8% in the top ten. Per germline, CDR1 SGHRS and CDR2 YFSETQ. The CDR3 extends over 13 amino acids. Trimming removed 4 bases from V and 2 bases from J, with 9 bases in between. This specimen comes from a study of T cell responses to AZD1222 COVID-19 vaccine. The study's findings and limits: Donors were mostly white British, more females; clonal diversity possibly underestimated.

This receptor was taken from an adult in good health. This specimen was peripheral blood, taken on day 0 of AZD1222 vaccination. This rearrangement joins TRBV5-1 to TRBJ1-1; D uncertain. The CDR3 DNA follows: TGCGCCAGCAGCCCCGGACCCAACACTGAAGCTTTCTTT. Translating it yields CASSPGPNTEAFF.